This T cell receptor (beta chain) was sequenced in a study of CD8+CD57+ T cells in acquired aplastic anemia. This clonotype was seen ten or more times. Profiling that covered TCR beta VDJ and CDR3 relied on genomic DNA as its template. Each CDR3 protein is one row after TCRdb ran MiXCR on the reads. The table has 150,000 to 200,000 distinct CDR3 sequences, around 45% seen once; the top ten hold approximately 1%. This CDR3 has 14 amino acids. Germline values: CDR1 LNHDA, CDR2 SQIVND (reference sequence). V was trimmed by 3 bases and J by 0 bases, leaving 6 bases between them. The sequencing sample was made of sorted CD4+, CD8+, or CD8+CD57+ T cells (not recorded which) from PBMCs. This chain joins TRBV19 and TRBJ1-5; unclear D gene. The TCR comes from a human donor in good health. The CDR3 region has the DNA TGTGCCAGTAGTATCGGTAATAGCAATCAGCCCCAGCATTTT. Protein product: CASSIGNSNQPQHF.